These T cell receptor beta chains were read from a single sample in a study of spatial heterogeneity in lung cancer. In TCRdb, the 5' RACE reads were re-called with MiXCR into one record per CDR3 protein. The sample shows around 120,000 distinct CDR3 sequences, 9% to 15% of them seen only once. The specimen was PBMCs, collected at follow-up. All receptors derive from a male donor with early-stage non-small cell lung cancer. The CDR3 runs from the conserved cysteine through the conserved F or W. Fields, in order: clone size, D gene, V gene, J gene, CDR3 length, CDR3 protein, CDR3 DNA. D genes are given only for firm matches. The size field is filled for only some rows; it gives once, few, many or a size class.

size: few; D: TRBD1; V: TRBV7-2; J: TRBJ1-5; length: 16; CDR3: CASSAPGQGLTQPQHF; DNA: TGTGCCAGCAGCGCTCCGGGACAGGGTTTGACTCAGCCCCAGCATTTT
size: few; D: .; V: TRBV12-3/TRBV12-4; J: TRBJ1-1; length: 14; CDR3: CASIPRRMNTEAFF; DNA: TGTGCCAGCATCCCCCGGAGAATGAACACTGAAGCTTTCTTT
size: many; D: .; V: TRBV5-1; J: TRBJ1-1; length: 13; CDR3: CASSSQINTEAFF; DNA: TGCGCCAGCAGCTCGCAGATAAACACTGAAGCTTTCTTT
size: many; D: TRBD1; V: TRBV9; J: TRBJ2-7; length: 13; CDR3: CASSQDRAYEQYF; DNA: TGTGCCAGCAGCCAGGACAGGGCCTACGAGCAGTACTTC
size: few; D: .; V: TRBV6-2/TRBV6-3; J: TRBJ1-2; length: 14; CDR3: CASSLAPQRYGYTF; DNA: TGTGCCAGCAGTCTCGCCCCACAGAGATATGGCTACACCTTC
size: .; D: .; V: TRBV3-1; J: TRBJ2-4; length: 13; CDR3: CASSQGGKNIQYF; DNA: TGTGCCAGCAGCCAGGGGGGCAAAAACATTCAGTACTTC
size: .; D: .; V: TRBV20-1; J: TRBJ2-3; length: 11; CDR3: CSASERYTQYF; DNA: TGCAGTGCTTCCGAGAGGTATACGCAGTATTTT
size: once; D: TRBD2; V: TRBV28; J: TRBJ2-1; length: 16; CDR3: CASSPRLAGSSNEQFF; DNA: TGTGCCAGCAGTCCCAGACTAGCGGGCTCGAGCAATGAGCAGTTCTTC
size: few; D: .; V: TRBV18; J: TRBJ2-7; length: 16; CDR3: CASSPPPQGWSYEQYF; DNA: TGTGCCAGCTCACCACCACCGCAGGGGTGGTCCTACGAGCAGTACTTC
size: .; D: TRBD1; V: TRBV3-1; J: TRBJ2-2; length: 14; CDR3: CASSGDRNTGELFF; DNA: TGTGCCAGCAGCGGGGACAGGAACACCGGGGAGCTGTTTTTT
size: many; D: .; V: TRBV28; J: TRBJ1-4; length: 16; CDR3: CASRLGGPGPNEKLFF; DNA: TGTGCCAGTAGGCTAGGGGGGCCCGGGCCGAATGAAAAACTGTTTTTT
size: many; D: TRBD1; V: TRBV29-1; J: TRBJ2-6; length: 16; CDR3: CSVEDRGRSGANVLTF; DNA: TGCAGCGTTGAGGACAGGGGGCGTTCTGGGGCCAACGTCCTGACTTTC
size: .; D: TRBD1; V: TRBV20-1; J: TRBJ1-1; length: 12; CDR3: CSARETGGRAFF; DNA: TGCAGTGCTAGGGAGACAGGGGGGCGAGCTTTCTTT
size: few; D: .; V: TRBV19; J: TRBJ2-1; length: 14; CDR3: CASSIRQTYNEQFF; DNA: TGTGCCAGTAGTATCCGACAGACTTACAATGAGCAGTTCTTC
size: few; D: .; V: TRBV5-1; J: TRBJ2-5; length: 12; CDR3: CASRREEETQYF; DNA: TGCGCCAGCAGGAGAGAGGAAGAGACCCAGTACTTC
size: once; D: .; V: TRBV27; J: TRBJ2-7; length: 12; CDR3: CASSSSPFRLYF; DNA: TGTGCCAGCAGTTCCTCCCCCTTTCGCTTGTACTTC
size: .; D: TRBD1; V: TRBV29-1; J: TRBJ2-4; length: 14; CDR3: CSVGQGGSKNIQYF; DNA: TGCAGCGTGGGACAGGGTGGGTCCAAAAACATTCAGTACTTC
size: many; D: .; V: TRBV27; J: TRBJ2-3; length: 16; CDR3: CASSLARGKGTDTQYF; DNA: TGTGCCAGCTCACTGGCGAGGGGAAAGGGCACAGATACGCAGTATTTT
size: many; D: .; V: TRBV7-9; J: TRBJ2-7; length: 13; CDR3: CASSTSDRHEQYF; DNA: TGTGCCAGCAGCACCTCTGACAGACACGAGCAGTACTTC
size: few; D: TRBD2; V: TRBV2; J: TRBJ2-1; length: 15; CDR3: CASGRTSGGYNEQFF; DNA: TGTGCCAGCGGCCGGACTAGCGGGGGGTACAATGAGCAGTTCTTC
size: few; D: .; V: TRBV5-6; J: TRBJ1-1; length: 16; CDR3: CASSLGPRGVNTEAFF; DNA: TGTGCCAGCAGCTTGGGGCCAAGGGGTGTCAACACTGAAGCTTTCTTT
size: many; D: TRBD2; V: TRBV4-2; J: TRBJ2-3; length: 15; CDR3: CASSQGRSGGYVQYF; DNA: TGTGCCAGCAGCCAAGGAAGAAGCGGGGGGTACGTGCAGTATTTT
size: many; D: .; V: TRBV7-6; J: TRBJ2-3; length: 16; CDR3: CASSKSLGGYTDTQYF; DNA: TGTGCCAGCAGCAAGTCCCTAGGGGGTTACACAGATACGCAGTATTTT
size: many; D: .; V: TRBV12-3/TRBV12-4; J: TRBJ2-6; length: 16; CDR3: CASSFLVSSGANVLTF; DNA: TGTGCCAGCAGTTTTCTTGTTTCCTCTGGGGCCAACGTCCTGACTTTC